This TCR beta chain was sequenced in a study of cytomegalovirus exposure and HLA in healthy donors (dated by TCRdb to 2017 to 2019). About the investigation overall: An earlier analysis of around 600 of the donors reported 276 Gb of sequence data and 117 million unique TCR beta sequences from about 180 million T cells. Around 320 gigabases of sequencing data and approximately 85 million unique TCR sequences were included in an early release covering several hundred HLA-typed donors. Of the 398 genotyped donors, approximately 81% were placed in the genetic ancestry cluster associated with self-reported Caucasian donors. The study was designed to test whether signatures of past pathogen exposure could be identified by cataloging public T cell receptors. The T cell repertoires of 666 subjects were profiled by immunosequencing and related to cytomegalovirus serostatus. Along with the 666-subject first cohort, a separate validation cohort of over 90 different subjects was used. The study combined high-throughput TCR immunosequencing, statistical association of individual TCRs with disease status, and machine learning to predict cytomegalovirus infection status. In a later analysis, previously published TCR beta repertoires from 666 donors were re-analyzed and high-resolution HLA genotyping was added so that TCR occurrence patterns could be studied. The later analysis used no new phenotypic data to find candidate immune exposures, relying instead on TCR beta sequences and their occurrence across donors. An earlier analysis of approximately 580 of the donors used high-throughput TCR beta sequencing to judge whether each TCR beta V gene segment behaved as functional or pseudogenic. Donor age, sex, ethnicity and CMV serostatus were collected together with the repertoire data. In a later genetic analysis, genome-wide SNP genotypes for about 55% of the roughly 700 donors were used, and that subset was treated as a discovery cohort. Every repertoire in the discovery cohort had been generated on one and the same sequencing platform. Both class I and class II loci were covered by HLA typing, at four-digit resolution. Typing coverage differed by locus: A, B, C, DRB1 and DQB1 were typed in about 620-630 donors, DQA1 in roughly 500, DPA1 in around 610, and DPB1 in around 490. Roughly 5 DR-DQ haplotypes were handled as single units for association and clustering, since linkage in the cohort was strong. Across 398 genotyped donors of the cohort, an average of roughly 250,000 unique TCR beta nucleotide sequences per donor were sequenced, and approximately 17% of those sequences were non-productive. General findings and caveats noted by the study authors: The classifier was reported to diagnose cytomegalovirus status with high specificity and sensitivity in both the original and validation cohorts. According to a later genetic analysis, donors in an Asian-associated ancestry cluster had fewer N-insertions in productive TCRs than the approximately 690-donor mean. In a later analysis, most CMV-associated TCR beta chains were found to appear HLA-restricted, with HLA associations seemingly driven largely by CMV exposure. Some IMGT-functional V segments, including TRBV6-2 and TRBV6-3, could not be told apart with the 87-base-pair reads, so those segments were excluded. In an earlier analysis of more than 450 of the donors, most TCR beta V segments were observed in productive rearrangements about 90% or about 30% of the time, broadly matching IMGT annotations. HLA typing was unavailable for some donors at each locus, so association tests used only the typed subset. It was suggested by the authors that the approach could potentially be generalized to other disease states and immunological phenotypes. The earlier analysis of about 600 of the donors excluded around 17 rarely observed V segments, including chromosome 9 orphons, because counts were too low. In a later analysis, TCR association rates were found to vary across HLA loci, with the most associated TCRs seen for DRB1 alleles and the fewest for HLA-C alleles. V-gene and J-gene trimming of TCR beta chains was associated with a missense DCLRE1C variant in a later genetic analysis, and the association was replicated in an independent cohort. Across donors, most TCR sequences were observed very rarely, whereas some public TCRs were present in many individuals. A further reported finding was that TCR beta sequences accurately predicted the HLA-A and HLA-B alleles for most subjects in the first cohort. In a later analysis, several top co-occurrence clusters were reported to appear linked to parvovirus B19, influenza, CMV and Epstein-Barr virus. A group of highly shared sequence variants was considered likely to be a technical artifact of the sequencing pipeline. This cohort had only TCR beta chains sequenced, and the lack of alpha or paired-chain data limited which features could be detected. The study gave a list of 150 to 200 TCR beta chains associated with cytomegalovirus. Linkage disequilibrium might explain the correlated functional status among segregating V segments, but an unknown experimental factor could not be ruled out. Sequencing depth was assumed to be roughly uniform across donors in the presence/absence analyses, though that assumption may not hold. Compared with equally common non-associated chains, HLA-associated TCR beta chains in a later analysis were more clonally expanded and had lower generation probabilities. At a false discovery rate of 0.05, a later analysis linked roughly 17,000 TCR beta sequences to specific HLA alleles. In vitro tests confirmed that a few of the cytomegalovirus-associated TCR beta chains recognize cytomegalovirus antigens. When HLA alleles, especially DR and DQ, strongly co-occurred, attributing TCR associations to individual alleles was difficult. For the cohort, immune exposure information was limited to CMV serostatus.

In total, 630 or so healthy bone marrow donors made up the cohort. All cohort members were sampled while nominally healthy, although unrecorded immune exposures were likely present. The donor tested CMV seronegative and was one of the 352 seronegative cohort members. A peripheral blood sample was collected from each donor, and TCR beta sequencing was performed on peripheral blood mononuclear cells. Genomic DNA extraction from the blood cell samples was performed with the Qiagen DNeasy Blood Extraction Kit. About this clone itself: The clone's antigen remains unknown. The input lacks base qualities; no much larger clone sits a single base away.

The germline V gene encodes CDR1 LNHDA and CDR2 SQIVND (reference sequence). The CDR3 has 11 amino acids, counting the end cysteine and phenylalanine. Here the CDR3 DNA is all that survives: 33 bases in frame from base 1. Libraries were built with the immunoSEQ multiplex PCR assay. A mixture of 60 forward primers for TCR Vbeta segments and 13 reverse primers for TCR Jbeta segments was used in the multiplex PCR. The CDR3 region of rearranged TCR beta genes was amplified from genomic DNA with a multiplex PCR assay. Amplified TCR beta libraries were sequenced as 87-base-pair reads on the Illumina HiSeq System. The authors' pipeline ran thus. A later analysis counted approximately 76 million unique TCR beta chains across the 500 to 850 repertoires, and some 12 million of these chains were shared by at least two donors. To remove PCR and sequencing errors, raw reads were error-corrected and collapsed into unique sequences using a nearest-neighbor algorithm that merged closely related sequences. V, D and J gene segments were assigned by aligning CDR3 sequences to IMGT reference sequences. Each retained sequence needed at least a six-nucleotide match to both a V gene segment and a J gene segment. Rearrangements were classified as productive when the CDR3 lacked stop codons and remained in frame with V and J, and all other rearrangements were classified as non-productive. CDR3 was defined according to IMGT convention as the region running from the second conserved V-encoded cysteine to the conserved J-encoded phenylalanine. The earlier analysis of approximately 590 of the donors excluded any sequence lacking an unambiguous match to a single V gene segment. An earlier analysis of 550 to 650 of the donors classified V segments as functional when productive rearrangements were above 56.7% and as segregating when the standard deviation between donors was above 5%. A statistical classification framework was built to diagnose cytomegalovirus status from the catalog of TCR beta chain sequences. In a later analysis, TCR nucleotide sequences were compared against IMGT/GENE-DB human TR gene sequences so that V and J genes could be assigned. The TCRdist pipeline was used in a later analysis to assign CDR3 sequences and most-parsimonious VDJ recombination scenarios. In a later analysis, every TCR beta chain was defined by the combination of its CDR3 amino acid sequence and its V-gene family, and reads without a unique V-gene family were dropped. As a way to deal with suspected cross-contamination and a sequencing artifact, a later analysis dropped roughly 600 nucleotide sequences that were highly shared and had low generation probability. In a later analysis, a clonal expansion index for each public chain was calculated from normalized within-repertoire ranks of inferred template counts. Generation probabilities in a later analysis came from a VDJ recombination model fitted to out-of-frame rearrangements, and those results were checked against IGoR. In a later analysis, TCR-TCR, TCR-HLA and TCR-CMV co-occurrence was scored with hypergeometric tests, and a repertoire-size bias correction was applied to TCR pairs. A later analysis estimated false discovery rates by permuting HLA or CMV assignments 20 times. In a later analysis, co-occurring TCRs were grouped using DBSCAN, and TCRdist sequence similarity was added for clustering within HLA-allele-positive subsets. Repertoires with fewer than 30,000 or more than 120,000 public chains, plus five repertoires with anomalous nucleotide sharing, were excluded from co-occurrence clustering. TCRdb took this table from immuneACCESS and kept in-frame rearrangements with V and J called. Such tables lack part of the clones; where checked against another copy, unresolved V genes explain under half of the gap, and the rest is unexplained. V and J calls and clone size come straight from that table; D and trimming were deduced from the DNA. This sample has over 100,000 clones in its table, and about four fifths of those were observed once. Together, the top ten hold about 5.3% of the sample.

This receptor chain uses TRBV19 and TRBJ2-5; TRBD2 is a weak D gene call, 6 bases matching. Gene TRBJ2-7 matches the end of the DNA better, so the J call may be wrong. The clonotype comes from a man aged 25-45 years in good health and CMV-seronegative. Source material: PBMCs. The DNA sequence is given as TGTGCCAGTGGTGGAGGGCCCGAGCAGTACTTC. Its protein is CASGGGPEQYF.